The source of this TCR beta chain is a study of cytomegalovirus exposure and HLA in healthy donors (dated by TCRdb to 2017 to 2019). Study-level background: In an earlier analysis of around 540 of the donors, around 290 Gb of sequence data and some 120 million unique TCR beta sequences from roughly 200 million T cells were reported. About 280 gigabases of sequencing data and 75 million to 85 million unique TCR sequences made up an early release that covered 500 to 700 HLA-typed donors. The genetic ancestry cluster associated with self-reported Caucasian donors included around 76% of the approximately 430 genotyped donors. The aim of the study was to test whether cataloging public T cell receptors could identify signatures of past pathogen exposure. The T cell repertoires of about 700 subjects were profiled by immunosequencing and related to cytomegalovirus serostatus. Besides the first cohort of approximately 710 subjects, a separate validation cohort made up of 95 to 150 different subjects was used. High-throughput TCR immunosequencing, statistical association of individual TCRs with disease status, and machine learning were combined to predict cytomegalovirus infection status. A later analysis re-examined previously published TCR beta repertoires from hundreds of donors and added high-resolution HLA genotyping to investigate patterns of TCR occurrence. Rather than drawing on any new phenotypic data, the later analysis identified candidate immune exposures from TCR beta sequences and the way those sequences occurred across donors. In an earlier analysis of around 540 of the donors, high-throughput TCR beta sequencing was used to judge whether each TCR beta V gene segment behaved as functional or pseudogenic. Donor age, sex, ethnicity and CMV serostatus were compiled together with the repertoire data. A later genetic analysis used genome-wide SNP genotypes for about 60% of the roughly 700 donors, treating that subset as a discovery cohort. All discovery cohort repertoires had been generated on a single sequencing platform. Both class I and class II loci were covered by HLA typing, at four-digit resolution. Typing coverage varied by locus: roughly 629-640 donors for A, B, C, DRB1 and DQB1; some 520 for DQA1; about 570 for DPA1; approximately 490 for DPB1. Because of strong linkage in the cohort, roughly five DR-DQ haplotypes were treated as single units for association and clustering. On average, over 200,000 unique TCR beta nucleotide sequences were sequenced per donor among 398 genotyped donors of the cohort, with about 19% of those sequences being non-productive. The study at large found these results: According to the authors, the approach could potentially be generalized to other disease states and immunological phenotypes. In an earlier analysis of fewer than 700 of the donors, most TCR beta V segments appeared in productive rearrangements about 87% or about 30% of the time, broadly matching IMGT annotations. The presence/absence analyses assumed that sequencing depth was roughly uniform across donors, and that assumption may not be true. A few of the identified cytomegalovirus-associated TCR beta chains were confirmed in vitro to be specific for cytomegalovirus antigens. According to a later analysis, parvovirus B19, influenza, CMV and Epstein-Barr virus appeared linked to several top co-occurrence clusters. Over 15 rarely observed V segments, including chromosome 9 orphons, were excluded from the earlier analysis of several hundred of the donors because counts were too low. In this cohort, only TCR beta chains were sequenced, and detectable features were limited by the absence of alpha or paired-chain data. A later analysis found that HLA-associated TCR beta chains were more clonally expanded and had lower generation probabilities than equally common non-associated chains. Strong co-occurrence of HLA alleles, especially DR and DQ, made assigning TCR associations to individual alleles difficult. Correlated functional status among segregating V segments might be attributable to linkage disequilibrium, but an unknown experimental factor could not be ruled out. Some IMGT-functional V segments, including TRBV6-2 and TRBV6-3, could not be told apart with the 87-base-pair reads, so those segments were excluded. Because HLA typing was unavailable for some donors at each locus, only the typed subset was used in association tests. Immune exposure information for the cohort was limited to CMV serostatus. While some public TCRs were present in many individuals, most TCR sequences turned up only very rarely across donors. A further reported finding was that TCR beta sequences accurately predicted the HLA-A and HLA-B alleles for most subjects in the first cohort. A later analysis associated 16,951 TCR beta sequences with specific HLA alleles at a false discovery rate of 0.05. A later genetic analysis associated a missense DCLRE1C variant with V-gene and J-gene trimming of TCR beta chains, and an independent cohort replicated the association. A later genetic analysis reported fewer N-insertions in productive TCRs among donors in an Asian-associated ancestry cluster than the roughly 640-donor mean. The study listed 170 or so TCR beta chains as associated with cytomegalovirus. A later analysis found that most CMV-associated TCR beta chains appeared HLA-restricted, with HLA associations seemingly driven largely by CMV exposure. The classifier was reported to diagnose cytomegalovirus status with high specificity and sensitivity in both the original cohort and the validation cohort. A cluster of highly shared sequence variants was judged likely to be a technical artifact of the sequencing pipeline. A later analysis found that TCR association rates varied across HLA loci, with DRB1 alleles showing the most associated TCRs and HLA-C alleles the fewest.

On this clone itself: Its antigen is unknown. It has no much larger one-base neighbor in the sample; base qualities were not kept.

Libraries were constructed by the immunoSEQ multiplex PCR assay. A mixture of 60 forward primers for TCR Vbeta segments and 13 reverse primers for TCR Jbeta segments was used in the multiplex PCR. A multiplex PCR assay on genomic DNA amplified the CDR3 region of rearranged TCR beta genes. Amplified TCR beta libraries were sequenced as 87-base-pair reads on the Illumina HiSeq System. Concerning the study's data processing: In a later analysis, some 80 million unique TCR beta chains were counted across the roughly 700 repertoires, and approximately 9.9 million of these chains were shared by at least two donors. To remove PCR and sequencing errors, raw reads were error-corrected and collapsed into unique sequences using a nearest-neighbor algorithm that merged closely related sequences. CDR3 sequences were aligned to IMGT reference sequences to assign V, D and J gene segments. For a sequence to be retained, a match of at least six nucleotides to both a V gene segment and a J gene segment was required. A rearrangement counted as productive if the CDR3 had no stop codons and remained in frame with V and J, and every other rearrangement counted as non-productive. Following IMGT convention, CDR3 was defined as the stretch from the second conserved V-encoded cysteine up to the conserved J-encoded phenylalanine. The earlier analysis of about 610 of the donors excluded sequences that lacked an unambiguous match to a single V gene segment. In an earlier analysis of around 600 of the donors, V segments were called functional above 56.7% productive rearrangements and were called segregating when the between-donor standard deviation exceeded 5%. To diagnose cytomegalovirus status from the catalog of TCR beta chain sequences, a statistical classification framework was built. A later analysis assigned V and J genes by comparing TCR nucleotide sequences with IMGT/GENE-DB human TR gene sequences. Using the TCRdist pipeline, a later analysis assigned CDR3 sequences along with most-parsimonious VDJ recombination scenarios. In a later analysis, each TCR beta chain was defined by its CDR3 amino acid sequence together with its V-gene family, and reads lacking a unique V-gene family were excluded. In a later analysis, a few hundred highly shared, low-generation-probability nucleotide sequences were removed to address suspected cross-contamination and a sequencing artifact. In a later analysis, a clonal expansion index for each public chain was calculated from normalized within-repertoire ranks of inferred template counts. A later analysis computed generation probabilities with a VDJ recombination model fitted to out-of-frame rearrangements, and checked the results against IGoR. Hypergeometric tests were used in a later analysis to score TCR-TCR, TCR-HLA and TCR-CMV co-occurrence, with a repertoire-size bias correction applied to the TCR pairs. To estimate false discovery rates, a later analysis permuted the HLA or CMV assignments 20 times. In a later analysis, co-occurring TCRs were grouped using DBSCAN, with TCRdist sequence similarity added in when clustering inside HLA-allele-positive subsets. Repertoires with fewer than 30,000 or more than 120,000 public chains, plus five repertoires with anomalous nucleotide sharing, were excluded from co-occurrence clustering. Entries here come from immuneACCESS through TCRdb and include only in-frame sequences with V and J called. Some clones fail to appear in such tables; in the studies checked, an unresolved V gene covers under half of the shortfall, and the cause of the remainder is unknown. The V and J calls and clone size are taken from that table; D and trimming were inferred from the DNA. In all, the sample holds about 52,000 clones, and roughly 72% of those were seen once. More than 9% of the sample is taken by the ten largest.

The cohort was made up of 500 to 850 healthy bone marrow donors. At the time of sampling, every cohort member was nominally healthy, though immune exposures that went unrecorded were likely present. The donor tested CMV seronegative, placing the donor among the 350 to 400 seronegative members of the cohort. A peripheral blood sample was collected from each donor, and TCR beta sequencing was performed on peripheral blood mononuclear cells. The Qiagen DNeasy Blood Extraction Kit was used to extract genomic DNA from the blood cell samples. Taken from cysteine to phenylalanine, the CDR3 has 15 residues. Just the 45-base CDR3 DNA is kept, in frame starting at base 1. The CDR1 and CDR2 encoded by the germline V gene are SGHNT and YENEEA. At the junction V is shortened by 5 bases and J by 7 bases; bases outside the gene matches: 11.

The V gene is TRBV11-3 and the J gene is TRBJ2-1, with 7 central nucleotides matching TRBD2. The sample taken for sequencing was PBMCs. The clonotype comes from a woman in her forties or fifties in good health and CMV-seronegative. The CDR3 has the sequence CASSPNAGVSNEQFF. The nucleotide sequence reads as follows: TGTGCCAGCAGCCCCAACGCGGGAGTCAGTAATGAGCAGTTCTTC.